This T cell receptor (beta chain) was sequenced during a study of regulatory T cells in long-lasting Graves disease. The time point was: persistent/refractory GD, antithyroid drugs over 5 years with positive TRAb. PBMC RNA served as the TCR library source. Patients came through an endocrinology department, and that department was in Xi'an, China. Arm-PCR with iRepertoire HTBI primers amplified the CDR3 regions for these TCR beta libraries. A single record per CDR3 protein comes from TCRdb applying MiXCR to the multiplex PCR reads. The sample includes some 420,000 distinct CDR3 sequences, about 20% seen only once; the top ten take around 12%. The sample consisted of peripheral blood mononuclear cells (PBMCs), taken when the disease was refractory, from a patient treated with antithyroid drugs. The receptor was derived from a female donor with Graves disease.

The CDR3 DNA follows: TGTGCCTGGAGTGTACTTGGGAGCGGACAGGGCACCATATATTTT. Protein: CAWSVLGSGQGTIYF. V is TRBV30 and J is TRBJ1-3, with 8 bases fitting TRBD1. The V and J ends lost 0 bases and 9 bases, in that order; junction bases with no gene match: 10. The germline V gene encodes CDR1 GTSNPN and CDR2 SVGIG (reference sequence). CDR3 length equals 15 residues.